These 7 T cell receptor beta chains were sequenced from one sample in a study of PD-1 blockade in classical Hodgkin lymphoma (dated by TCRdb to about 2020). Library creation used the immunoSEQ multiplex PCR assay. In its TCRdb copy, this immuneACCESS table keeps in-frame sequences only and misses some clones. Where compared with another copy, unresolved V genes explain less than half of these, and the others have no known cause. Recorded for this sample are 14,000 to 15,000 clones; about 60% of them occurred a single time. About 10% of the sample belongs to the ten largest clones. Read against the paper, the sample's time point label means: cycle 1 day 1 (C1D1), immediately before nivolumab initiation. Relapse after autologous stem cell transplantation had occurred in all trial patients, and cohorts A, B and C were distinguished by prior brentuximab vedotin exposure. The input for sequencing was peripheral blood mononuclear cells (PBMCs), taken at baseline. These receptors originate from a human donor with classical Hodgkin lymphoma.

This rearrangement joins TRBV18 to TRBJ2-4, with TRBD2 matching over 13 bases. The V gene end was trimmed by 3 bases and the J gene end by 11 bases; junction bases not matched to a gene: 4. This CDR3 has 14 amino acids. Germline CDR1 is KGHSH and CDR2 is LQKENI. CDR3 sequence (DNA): TGTGCCAGCTCACCGGGACTAGCGGGATCGGTTCAGTACTTC. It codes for CASSPGLAGSVQYF.

For the CDR3, the DNA is TGCGCCAGCAGCCCTGGCTACACCGGGGAGCTGTTTTTT. This codes for CASSPGYTGELFF. The rearrangement links TRBV5-1 to TRBJ2-2; unclear D gene. There are 13 residues in the CDR3. Trimming cost V 4 bases and J 3 bases, with 7 bases left between them. Looked up from germline, CDR1 is SGHRS and CDR2 is YFSETQ.

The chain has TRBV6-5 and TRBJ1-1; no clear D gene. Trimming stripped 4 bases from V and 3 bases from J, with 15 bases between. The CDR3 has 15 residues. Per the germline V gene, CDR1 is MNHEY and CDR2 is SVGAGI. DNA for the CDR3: TGTGCCAGCAGTTTCTGGGGAAGAACGGACACTGAAGCTTTCTTT. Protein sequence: CASSFWGRTDTEAFF.

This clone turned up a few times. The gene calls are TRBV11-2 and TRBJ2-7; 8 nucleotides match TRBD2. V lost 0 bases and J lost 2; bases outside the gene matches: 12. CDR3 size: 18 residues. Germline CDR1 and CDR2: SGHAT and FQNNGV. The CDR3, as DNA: TGTGCCAGCAGCTTAGAACCGGGGGGGCAGGGGTTTACCTACGAGCAGTACTTC. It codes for CASSLEPGGQGFTYEQYF.

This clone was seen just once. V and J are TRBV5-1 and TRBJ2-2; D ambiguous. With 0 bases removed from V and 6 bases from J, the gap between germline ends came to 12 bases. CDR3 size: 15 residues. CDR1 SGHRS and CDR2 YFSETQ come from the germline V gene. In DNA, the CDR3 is TGCGCCAGCAGCTTGGATGCCCCCCGCTCCGGGGAGCTGTTTTTT. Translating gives CASSLDAPRSGELFF.

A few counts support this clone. CDR3 loop: CASSEELASNEQFF. In DNA, the CDR3 is TGTGCCAGCAGTGAGGAGCTAGCGTCCAATGAGCAGTTCTTC. This sequence joins TRBV6-4 and TRBJ2-1, with TRBD2 as a possible D gene (6 bases). Germline assignment: CDR1 MRHNA and CDR2 SNTAGT. Trimming left V 3 bases short and J 6 bases short, with 12 bases between. CDR3 length: 14 residues.

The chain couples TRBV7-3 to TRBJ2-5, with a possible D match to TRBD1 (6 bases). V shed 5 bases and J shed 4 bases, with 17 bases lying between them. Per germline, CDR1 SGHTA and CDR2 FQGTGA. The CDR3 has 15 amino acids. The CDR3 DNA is TGTGCCAGCAGCATTACAGGACAGTGGGGAGAGACCCAGTACTTC. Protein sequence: CASSITGQWGETQYF.